A selection of T cell receptor beta chains follows, all from one sample in a study of blood T cell repertoires in COVID-19. Assay used: immunoSEQ multiplex PCR; TCRdb lists only in-frame clones, some missing. The repertoire holds approximately 130,000 clones, with roughly four fifths as singletons. The sample comprised PBMCs or T cells enriched from blood (not recorded which). The origin of the receptors is a young man who had recovered from COVID-19. CDR3s include the opening cysteine and the closing phenylalanine or tryptophan. D genes are given only for firm matches. Size is stated for part of the rows, as once, few or many counts, or as a class when the clone is expanded.

d_gene	v_gene	j_gene	abundance	CDR3nt	CDR3aa
TRBD2	TRBV19	TRBJ2-2	-	TGTGCCAGTAACCAGGGACTAGCGGGAGGTCGGGGCACCGGGGAGCTGTTTTTT	CASNQGLAGGRGTGELFF
TRBD1	TRBV3-1/TRBV3-2	TRBJ2-5	-	TGTGCCAGCAGGTTCAACAGGGGCGAGACCCAGTACTTC	CASRFNRGETQYF
-	TRBV3-1/TRBV3-2	TRBJ1-6	-	TGTGCCAGCAGCCAAGTAAAGCCCTCCGGTAATTCACCCCTCCACTTT	CASSQVKPSGNSPLHF
TRBD1	TRBV11-2	TRBJ1-1	-	TGTGCCAGCAGCTTTGACGGGACAGGGAGGACTGAAGCTTTCTTT	CASSFDGTGRTEAFF
-	TRBV15	TRBJ1-1	-	TGTGCCACCAGCAGAGGCGGGGCCACACCTGAAGCTTTCTTT	CATSRGGATPEAFF
-	TRBV27	TRBJ2-3	many	TGTGCCAGCAGTTTGCGGGGTAGCGCCTTAGATACGCAGTATTTT	CASSLRGSALDTQYF
TRBD2	TRBV7-2	TRBJ2-5	-	TGTGCCAGCAGCCAGCCCTTAGGACTAGCGGGGGGAGAGACCCAGTACTTC	CASSQPLGLAGGETQYF
-	TRBV7-9	TRBJ1-1	-	TGTGCCAGCAGCGAAGGACAGTTCATGAACACTGAAGCTTTCTTT	CASSEGQFMNTEAFF
TRBD1	TRBV7-9	TRBJ1-5	-	TGTGCCAGCAGCTTAGCGGGGACAGGGGGGCAGCCCCAGCATTTT	CASSLAGTGGQPQHF
TRBD2	TRBV20-1	TRBJ2-1	-	TGCAGTGCTAGGGGGGGGACTGAGCAGTTCTTC	CSARGGTEQFF
TRBD1	TRBV5-4	TRBJ2-2	-	TGTGCCAGCAGCCCCGTGACAGGGCTCAAAGGCGGGGAGCTGTTTTTT	CASSPVTGLKGGELFF
-	TRBV19	TRBJ1-1	-	TGTGCCAGTAGTATTAGGCAGGACACTGAAGCTTTCTTT	CASSIRQDTEAFF
-	TRBV7-6	TRBJ2-1	-	TGTGCCAGCAGCCGGGAAAGGAACATGTACAATGAGCAGTTCTTC	CASSRERNMYNEQFF
-	TRBV4-1	TRBJ1-5	few	TGCGCCAGCAGCTCACCCGAGGCGGGTCAGCCCCAGCATTTT	CASSSPEAGQPQHF
-	TRBV11-2	TRBJ2-6	-	TGTGCCAGCAGGGGGGCTAGCTGGGCCAACGTCCTGACTTTC	CASRGASWANVLTF
TRBD1	TRBV15	TRBJ1-2	-	TGTGCCACCAGCAGAGACCGGGACAGGGCCTCCTATGGCTACACCTTC	CATSRDRDRASYGYTF
-	TRBV19	TRBJ2-5	-	TGTGCCAGTAGTATAGATACAGGATTTCAAGAGACCCAGTACTTC	CASSIDTGFQETQYF
-	TRBV6-5	TRBJ1-5	-	TGTGCCACCTCGGGAACAGGGAGCAATCAGCCCCAGCATTTT	CATSGTGSNQPQHF
-	TRBV7-9	TRBJ1-5	few	TGTGCCAGCAGCTTACAGGGGTCTCAGCCCCAGCATTTT	CASSLQGSQPQHF
-	TRBV6-5	TRBJ1-2	-	TGTGCCAGCAGCCCGATGACAGCGTTAGGCTATGGCTACACCTTC	CASSPMTALGYGYTF
TRBD2	TRBV19	TRBJ2-4	-	TGTGCCACCGAGGGGACTAGCGGGAGGGCCCCAAACATTCAGTACTTC	CATEGTSGRAPNIQYF
TRBD1	TRBV6-5	TRBJ2-1	-	TGTGCCAGCAGAGGGACAGGGGAGATCAATGAGCAGTTCTTC	CASRGTGEINEQFF
TRBD1	TRBV6-5	TRBJ1-5	-	TGTGCCAGCAGGGGACAGGGTGGTCAGCCCCAGCATTTT	CASRGQGGQPQHF
TRBD1	TRBV6-1	TRBJ2-2	many	TGTGCCAGCAGTGAACAGGGGGACACCGGGGAGCTGTTTTTT	CASSEQGDTGELFF
TRBD2	TRBV28	TRBJ2-4	-	TGTGCCAGCAGGATGACTAGCGGGAGATTAAACATTCAGTACTTC	CASRMTSGRLNIQYF
-	TRBV3-1/TRBV3-2	TRBJ1-6	-	TGTGCCAGCAGCCAAGTGAGATCTAATTCACCCCTCCACTTT	CASSQVRSNSPLHF
TRBD1	TRBV11-2	TRBJ2-1	-	TGTGCCAGCAGCCCCGACAGGGGCCCGTACAATGAGCAGTTCTTC	CASSPDRGPYNEQFF
-	TRBV5-1	TRBJ1-1	-	TGCGCCAGCAGCTTACAGGGGAACACTGAAGCTTTCTTT	CASSLQGNTEAFF
TRBD1	TRBV27	TRBJ1-2	-	TGTGCCAGCAGTTTTTCCGGGACAGGGTATAGTGGCTACACCTTC	CASSFSGTGYSGYTF
-	TRBV6-2/TRBV6-3	TRBJ1-5	-	TGTGCCAGCAGTTACTCGAAGGACAGCTTAAGGGGCAATCAGCCCCAGCATTTT	CASSYSKDSLRGNQPQHF
TRBD1	TRBV7-9	TRBJ1-1	-	TGTGCCAGCAGCATAAGGACAGGGTCCTACACTGAAGCTTTCTTT	CASSIRTGSYTEAFF
-	TRBV21-1	TRBJ2-4	-	TGTGCCAGCAGCAAAGTGGATAGGGGTACGAGCGCCAAAAACATTCAGTACTTC	CASSKVDRGTSAKNIQYF
-	TRBV20-1	TRBJ2-3	-	TGCAGTGCTAGTGACGCGGGGGCTAGCACAGATACGCAGTATTTT	CSASDAGASTDTQYF
-	TRBV27	TRBJ1-1	once	TGTGCCAGCAGTTTGGGGGGGGCCGTTGAAGCTTTCTTT	CASSLGGAVEAFF
TRBD1	TRBV5-1	TRBJ1-6	-	TGCGCCAGCAGCCACGGGACAGCCAATTCACCCCTCCACTTT	CASSHGTANSPLHF
TRBD2	TRBV5-4	TRBJ2-2	-	TGTGCCAGCAGTGGCGGGAGCACTAACACCGGGGAGCTGTTTTTT	CASSGGSTNTGELFF
TRBD1	TRBV11-1	TRBJ2-1	-	TGTGCCAGCAGCGCGAAGACAGGGGGAGGGAATGAGCAGTTCTTC	CASSAKTGGGNEQFF
-	TRBV29-1	TRBJ1-1	-	TGCAGCATTGACCAGAACACTGAAGCTTTCTTT	CSIDQNTEAFF
-	TRBV12-3/TRBV12-4	TRBJ2-3	-	TGTGCCAGCAGTAGCAGCACAGATACGCAGTATTTT	CASSSSTDTQYF
TRBD1	TRBV4-2	TRBJ1-6	-	TGTGCCAGCAGCACTCGGGACAGGGACAATTCACCCCTCCACTTT	CASSTRDRDNSPLHF
-	TRBV7-6	TRBJ2-1	few	TGTGCCAGCAGCAAGGCTAGCTCCTACAATGAGCAGTTCTTC	CASSKASSYNEQFF
TRBD1	TRBV5-4	TRBJ2-5	-	TGTGCCAGCAGCTTGGCTGCAGGGGGTGGTGAGACCCAGTACTTC	CASSLAAGGGETQYF